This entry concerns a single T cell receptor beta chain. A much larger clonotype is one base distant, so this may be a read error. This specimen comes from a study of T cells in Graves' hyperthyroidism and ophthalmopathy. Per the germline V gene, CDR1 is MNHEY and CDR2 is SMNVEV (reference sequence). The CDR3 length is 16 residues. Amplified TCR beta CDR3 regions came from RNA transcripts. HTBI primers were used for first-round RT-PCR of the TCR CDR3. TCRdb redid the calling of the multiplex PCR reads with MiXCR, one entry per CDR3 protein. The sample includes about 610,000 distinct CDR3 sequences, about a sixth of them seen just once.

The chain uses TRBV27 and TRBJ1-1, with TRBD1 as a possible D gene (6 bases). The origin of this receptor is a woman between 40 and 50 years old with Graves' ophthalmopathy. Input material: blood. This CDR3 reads CASSPYPDLRDTEASF. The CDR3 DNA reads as TGTGCCAGCAGTCCGTACCCGGATCTTAGGGACACTGAAGCTTCCTTT.